The 24 T cell receptor beta chains listed next were all sequenced from one sample in a study of T-cell reconstitution after alpha-beta-depleted transplantation in children. Preparation of the TCRbeta library involved a method that used unique molecular identifiers. TCRdb analysed the PCR reads with MiXCR anew, one entry per CDR3 protein. The sample shows 500,000 to 600,000 distinct CDR3 sequences, around 19% of them seen only once. Sequencing was performed on PBMCs from the stem cell graft donor, taken from the stem cell graft. Every receptor here comes from a human donor who donated a stem cell graft to a child with acute lymphoblastic leukemia.

This clonotype was recorded at least ten times. One junction end disagrees with the germline gene, perhaps due to a read error. The chain employs TRBV6-5 and TRBJ2-1; 8 positions agree with TRBD1. The CDR3 runs 15 residues. Germline lookup yields CDR1 MNHEY and CDR2 SVGAGI. CDR3 nucleotides: TGCGCCAGCAGCCTCGACAGGGGCTCCTACAATGAGCAGTTCTTC. This codes for CASSLDRGSYNEQFF.

J is TRBJ2-1 and V is TRBV11-2; 8 bases are shared with TRBD2. The length of the CDR3 is 14 residues. V was clipped by 5 bases and J by 10 bases; unmatched bases: 10. Germline V gives CDR1 SGHAT, CDR2 FQNNGV. CDR3 sequence reads: CASSLNIGREEQFF. Written as DNA, the CDR3 is TGTGCCAGCAGCCTTAACATCGGGAGGGAAGAGCAGTTCTTC. The full variable domain, completed using reference TRBV11-2 and TRBJ2-1, is EAGVAQSPRYKIIEKRQSVAFWCNPISGHATLYWYQQILGQGPKLLIQFQNNGVVDDSQLPKDRFSAERLKGVDSTLKIQPAKLEDSAVYLCASSLNIGREEQFFGPGTRLTVL.

This clonotype was observed a handful of times. The chain has TRBV7-9 and TRBJ1-2; 7 bases fit TRBD1. Germline CDR1 SEHNR, CDR2 FQNEAQ (reference sequence). The CDR3 sequence is 13 residues long. With 3 bases clipped from V and 6 bases from J, the junction kept 4 bases outside the gene matches. CDR3 region: CASSLTGINGYTF. The CDR3 nucleotides are TGTGCCAGCAGCTTGACAGGGATAAATGGCTACACCTTC.

The rearrangement uses TRBV27 and TRBJ2-5; weak D call: TRBD1 (5 bases). V lost 3 bases and J 5 bases, leaving 10 bases between the germline ends. The CDR3 extends over 13 amino acids. Germline CDR1 and CDR2: MNHEY and SMNVEV (reference sequence). The CDR3 DNA reads as TGTGCCAGCAGTTTTAGGGGTTCGGAGACCCAGTACTTC. Amino acid sequence: CASSFRGSETQYF.

This clonotype has only a few counts. The genes are TRBV20-1 and TRBJ2-3; a weak D match, TRBD2 (6 bases). The CDR3 has 16 residues. V lost 6 bases to trimming and J lost 2 bases, with 21 bases between them. Germline CDR1 and CDR2: DFQATT and SNEGSKA (reference sequence). DNA for the CDR3: TGCAGTGCCGACGCGGGGCTAGCGATTTACACAGATACGCAGTATTTT. This encodes CSADAGLAIYTDTQYF.

This clonotype appeared a few times. J is TRBJ2-7 and V is TRBV5-6, with 7 bases lining up with TRBD1. J lost 3 bases, V lost 6 bases, and 9 bases had no gene match. This CDR3 spans 14 amino acids. Germline CDR1 reads SGHDT; CDR2 reads YYEEEE. The CDR3, as DNA: TGTGCCAGCACCCCTGGGCCAGGGGGCTACGAGCAGTACTTC. Translating it yields CASTPGPGGYEQYF. Based on the CDR3 plus reference TRBV5-6 and TRBJ2-7, the full variable domain is DAGVTQSPTHLIKTRGQQVTLRCSPKSGHDTVSWYQQALGQGPQFIFQYYEEEERQRGNFPDRFSGHQFPNYSSELNVNALLLGDSALYLCASTPGPGGYEQYFGPGTRLTVT.

J is TRBJ1-1 and V is TRBV29-1; the match to TRBD1 covers 9 bases. The CDR3 runs to 13 residues. The V gene's germline CDR1 is SQVTM and CDR2 ANQGSEA. The V segment lost 5 bases and the J segment 1 base; nucleotides outside the gene matches: 2. The DNA for the CDR3 is TGCAGCGTTATGGACAGGGGGAACACTGAAGCTTTCTTT. It is translated as CSVMDRGNTEAFF.

The gene calls are TRBV10-3 and TRBJ1-2, with 9 bases that match TRBD1. V shed 2 bases, J shed 6 bases, and the junction held 7 bases outside the gene matches. CDR1 is ENHRY, CDR2 SYGVKD, per germline. The CDR3 consists of 15 residues. CDR3 sequence: CAISETFRDRDGYTF. The CDR3 bases are TGTGCCATCAGTGAGACGTTCCGGGACAGGGATGGCTACACCTTC.

The chain has TRBV9 and TRBJ1-6, with 11 nucleotides matching TRBD1. The V gene end was trimmed by 3 bases and the J gene end by 9 bases; junction bases not matched to a gene: 5. The germline V gene has CDR1 SGDLS and CDR2 YYNGEE. This CDR3 is built from 15 residues. The CDR3 nucleotides read TGTGCCAGCAGCGCCTCCGGGACAGGGGGTTCACCCCTCCACTTT. Residues: CASSASGTGGSPLHF.

The genes are TRBV5-1 and TRBJ2-1; D ambiguous. From germline, CDR1 is SGHRS and CDR2 YFSETQ. The germline V and J ends were trimmed by 2 bases and 0 bases, with 9 bases remaining between them. This CDR3 comprises 15 residues. CDR3 residues: CASSFDGYSYNEQFF. The CDR3 coding sequence is TGCGCCAGCAGCTTCGACGGATACTCCTACAATGAGCAGTTCTTC.

This chain links TRBV5-1 with TRBJ1-1; D uncertain. Trimming took off 6 bases at V and 5 bases at J, with 14 bases between the two ends. Looked up from germline, CDR1 is SGHRS and CDR2 is YFSETQ. CDR3 length: 13 residues. The CDR3 nucleotides read TGCGCCAGCATGGAGGGTATCGTAACTGAAGCTTTCTTT. Protein sequence: CASMEGIVTEAFF.

This clonotype has just a few counts. V usage is TRBV5-1 and J usage is TRBJ2-1; D might be TRBD2 (5 bases). Trimming stripped 1 base from V and 6 bases from J, with 14 bases between. There are 15 residues in the CDR3. The germline V gene has CDR1 SGHRS and CDR2 YFSETQ. CDR3 sequence: CASSLTLANSNEQFF. The CDR3 DNA reads as TGCGCCAGCAGCTTGACGCTAGCAAACAGCAATGAGCAGTTCTTC.

The rearrangement links TRBV12-3 or TRBV12-4 to TRBJ2-5; D possibly corresponds to TRBD1 (6 bases). This CDR3 comprises 12 residues. The V gene lost 6 bases and the J gene lost 9 bases, with 14 bases spanning the gap. The CDR3 DNA follows: TGTGCCAGCAGGCAGGGGTCACGCGCCCAGTACTTC. Protein product: CASRQGSRAQYF.

The chain's CDR3 is CASSRGPLRAGYTF. The CDR3 nucleotides are TGTGCCAGCAGCCGCGGACCGCTTCGCGCGGGCTACACCTTC. The chain has TRBV3-1 and TRBJ1-2; D not resolved. The CDR3 length is 14 residues. Germline-derived CDR1 and CDR2 are LGHDT and YNNKEL (reference sequence). Trimming removed 4 bases at V and 8 bases at J, with 17 bases between.

J is TRBJ2-3 and V is TRBV5-1; D gene unclear. The V end was cut by 4 bases, the J end by 3 bases, with 12 bases between. CDR1 SGHRS and CDR2 YFSETQ come from the germline V gene. CDR3 length: 14 amino acids. The CDR3 loop is CASSPSEGTDTQYF. The CDR3 DNA follows: TGCGCCAGCAGCCCGTCGGAAGGGACAGATACGCAGTATTTT.

This clonotype occurred a few times. The J gene is TRBJ2-3, the V gene TRBV6-1; either TRBD1 or TRBD2 may fit D (5 bases each). Between the trimmed V and J ends, which lost 6 bases and 0 bases, there was a span of 16 bases. The CDR3 length is 16 residues. Germline CDR1 MNHNS, CDR2 SASEGT. The CDR3 spells CASSPGAESSTDTQYF. The CDR3 region has the DNA TGTGCCAGCAGCCCCGGGGCAGAATCAAGCACAGATACGCAGTATTTT.

This clonotype occurred a few times. The chain carries TRBV9 and TRBJ1-3; D ambiguous. The CDR3 covers 13 residues. Trimming pared 3 bases from V and 2 bases from J, leaving 6 bases between. Germline CDR1 and CDR2: SGDLS and YYNGEE. The CDR3 reads CASSGGPGNTIYF. The DNA of the CDR3 is TGTGCCAGCAGCGGGGGTCCTGGAAACACCATATATTTT.

The chain links TRBV7-9 to TRBJ2-7; D is possibly TRBD2 (5 bases). CDR3 size: 14 residues. The germline V gene encodes CDR1 SEHNR and CDR2 FQNEAQ (reference sequence). V lost 7 bases and J 5 bases, leaving 18 bases between the germline ends. The CDR3 coding sequence is TGTGCCAGCACCTTGGTTTCGGGGTTCAACGAGCAGTACTTC. Translating it yields CASTLVSGFNEQYF.

The chain joins TRBV12-3 or TRBV12-4 to TRBJ1-1, with TRBD1 matching over 9 bases. There are 13 residues in the CDR3. Trimming took 3 bases from V and 8 from J; bases not matched to a gene: 4. The CDR3 sequence: CASSLTGTGEAFF. DNA for the CDR3: TGTGCCAGCAGTTTGACCGGGACAGGGGAAGCTTTCTTT.

In this sample, this clonotype turned up a few times. The chain employs TRBV7-3 and TRBJ1-1; D may be TRBD1 (6 bases). Germline V gene data show CDR1 as SGHTA and CDR2 as FQGTGA. CDR3 length equals 14 residues. The V end was cut by 3 bases, the J end by 10 bases, with 18 bases between. CDR3 amino acids: CASSLGSGRGGAFF. CDR3 in DNA: TGTGCCAGCAGCTTGGGGTCGGGCAGGGGAGGAGCTTTCTTT.

This clonotype was detected only a few times. The V call is TRBV5-1, the J call TRBJ2-1, with unresolved D. V was shortened by 2 bases and J by 5 bases, with 11 bases between the two germline ends. Per germline, CDR1 SGHRS and CDR2 YFSETQ. This CDR3 has 14 amino acids. The CDR3 is CASSFTQSNNEQFF. In DNA form, the CDR3 reads TGCGCCAGCAGCTTCACACAGAGCAACAATGAGCAGTTCTTC.

This clonotype has just a few counts. This chain joins TRBV7-9 and TRBJ2-2; D not resolved. This CDR3 spans 16 amino acids. Germline assignment: CDR1 SEHNR and CDR2 FQNEAQ (reference sequence). V was shortened by 4 bases and J by 2 bases, with 14 bases between the two germline ends. The CDR3 nucleotides read TGTGCCAGCAGCTCGCCTGGGCGAGGAAACACCGGGGAGCTGTTTTTT. This translates into CASSSPGRGNTGELFF.

This clonotype was recorded a few times. The V call is TRBV12-3 or TRBV12-4, the J call TRBJ2-2, with D possibly TRBD1 on 7 matching bases. With 5 bases removed from V and 5 bases from J, the gap between germline ends came to 18 bases. The CDR3 length is 16 residues. The CDR3 loop reads CASSPPGGMGTGELFF. The CDR3 nucleotides read TGTGCCAGCAGTCCTCCAGGGGGGATGGGAACCGGGGAGCTGTTTTTT.

This clonotype came up a few times. The V call is TRBV5-1, the J call TRBJ2-5; no clear D gene. The CDR3 runs to 16 residues. Germline values: CDR1 SGHRS, CDR2 YFSETQ. V was pared by 0 bases and J by 5 bases, with 17 bases between. The CDR3 here is CASSLGGSQPTETQYF. CDR3 DNA: TGCGCCAGCAGCTTGGGCGGTTCCCAGCCGACCGAGACCCAGTACTTC. The whole variable domain, remainder taken from reference TRBV5-1 and TRBJ2-5, is KAGVTQTPRYLIKTRGQQVTLSCSPISGHRSVSWYQQTPGQGLQFLFEYFSETQRNKGNFPGRFSGRQFSNSRSEMNVSTLELGDSALYLCASSLGGSQPTETQYFGPGTRLLVL.